Presented here are 20 T cell receptor beta chains from one specimen sequenced in a study of cytomegalovirus exposure and HLA in healthy donors. The primer mix had 60 Vbeta and 13 Jbeta primers. TCRdb's table, derived via immunoSEQ multiplex PCR, lists solely in-frame clones and lacks some. The table includes approximately 180,000 clones, around 80% detected once. The sample consisted of PBMCs. The receptors come from a woman aged 50 to 60 in good health and CMV-seropositive.

The chain is built from TRBV7-9 and TRBJ2-7, with 8 bases lining up with TRBD1. V lost 5 bases and J lost 6; bases outside the gene matches: 9. The CDR3 has 14 amino acids. Germline CDR1 and CDR2: SEHNR and FQNEAQ (reference sequence). As DNA, the CDR3 is TGTGCCAGCAGCCCAAGGACAGGGACCCGCGAGCAGTACTTC. As protein: CASSPRTGTREQYF.

This clone has just a few counts. This sequence joins TRBV18 and TRBJ1-1; tentative D call: TRBD1 (6 bases). V lost 5 bases and J lost 1, with 20 bases in between. This CDR3 has 17 amino acids. CDR1 KGHSH and CDR2 LQKENI come from the germline V gene. CDR3 nucleotide sequence: TGTGCCAGCTCAGCCCAGTCTGGTCGAGGGGGGAACACTGAAGCTTTCTTT. It is translated as CASSAQSGRGGNTEAFF.

This clone was seen once. This sequence joins TRBV28 and TRBJ1-4; the match to TRBD1 covers 9 bases. Looked up from germline, CDR1 is MDHEN and CDR2 is SYDVKM. The CDR3 loop spans 16 amino acids. V lost 5 bases and J lost 0; bases outside the gene matches: 4. Here the CDR3 DNA reads TGTGCCAGCAGTATAGGGACAGGGCCAACTAATGAAAAACTGTTTTTT. Encoded protein: CASSIGTGPTNEKLFF.

The rearrangement uses TRBV29-1 and TRBJ1-1; 7 nucleotides match TRBD1. The germline V gene has CDR1 SQVTM and CDR2 ANQGSEA. The CDR3 has 13 amino acids. After removal of 4 bases from V and 3 bases from J, the junction contained 5 bases not matched to a gene. The CDR3 bases are TGCAGCGTTGGTAGGGGGCCGGACACTGAAGCTTTCTTT. Encoded protein: CSVGRGPDTEAFF.

The gene calls are TRBV5-5 and TRBJ2-3, with D maybe TRBD2 (5 bases). CDR3 length: 15 residues. Germline CDR1 reads SGHKS; CDR2 reads YYEKEE (reference sequence). V lost 1 base and J lost 0, with 9 bases in between. CDR3 nucleotides: TGTGCCAGCAGCTTGAGGCGGGCTAGCACAGATACGCAGTATTTT. The encoded protein is CASSLRRASTDTQYF.

The chain couples TRBV7-3 to TRBJ2-7; perhaps TRBD2 as D (6 bases). This CDR3 comprises 13 residues. Germline CDR1 and CDR2: SGHTA and FQGTGA. Trimming removed 5 bases from V and 9 bases from J, with 17 bases in between. The CDR3, as DNA: TGTGCCAGCAGCCCACAACCCCTGGGGGGGCAGTACTTC. It translates to CASSPQPLGGQYF.

The chain has TRBV6-5 and TRBJ1-1; D perhaps matches TRBD1 (5 bases). V was pared by 7 bases and J by 11 bases, with 20 bases between. The CDR3 spans 13 residues. Germline CDR1 is MNHEY and CDR2 is SVGAGI. CDR3 residues: CASTPPGGIWAFF. In DNA, the CDR3 is TGTGCCAGCACCCCCCCTGGGGGGATCTGGGCTTTCTTT.

The chain's CDR3 is CASGLNWAAEAFF. CDR3 DNA sequence: TGTGCTAGTGGTTTAAACTGGGCCGCTGAAGCTTTCTTT. This chain uses TRBV12-5 with TRBJ1-1; D remains ambiguous. CDR3 size: 13 residues. Germline CDR1 reads LGHNT; CDR2 reads FRNRAP. With 3 bases removed from V and 6 bases from J, the gap between germline ends came to 11 bases.

This clone has only one observation. This chain connects TRBV9 to TRBJ1-3, with 7 bases lining up with TRBD1. V trimming: 3 bases; J trimming: 0 bases; junction bases outside the gene matches: 9. CDR1 and CDR2 (germline): SGDLS, YYNGEE. This CDR3 is built from 17 residues. CDR3 DNA: TGTGCCAGCAGCGCTATAGGGGGCCCCCTCTCTGGAAACACCATATATTTT. This gives the protein CASSAIGGPLSGNTIYF. Filled out from reference TRBV9 and TRBJ1-3, the complete variable domain reads DSGVTQTPKHLITATGQRVTLRCSPRSGDLSVYWYQQSLDQGLQFLIQYYNGEERAKGNILERFSAQQFPDLHSELNLSSLELGDSALYFCASSAIGGPLSGNTIYFGEGSWLTVV.

CDR3 nucleotide sequence: TGTGCCAGCAGCTTGAGCCAGGGCCAATCAGCTTTCTTT. Translation: CASSLSQGQSAFF. The chain employs TRBV11-3 and TRBJ1-1, with D possibly being TRBD1 (5 bases). Deletions cut 3 bases from V and 10 bases from J, with 15 bases between. Germline CDR1 and CDR2: SGHNT and YENEEA. This CDR3 comprises 13 residues.

This chain links TRBV11-1 with TRBJ1-4; D gene uncertain. The CDR3 spans 12 residues. In germline, CDR1 is SGHAT, CDR2 FQDESV (reference sequence). With 5 bases removed from V and 10 bases from J, the gap between germline ends came to 11 bases. CDR3 coding DNA: TGTGCCAGCAGCAATAGTCGAGGAAAACTGTTTTTT. This encodes CASSNSRGKLFF.

The chain carries TRBV19 and TRBJ1-2; TRBD1 agrees at 9 bases. Germline values: CDR1 LNHDA, CDR2 SQIVND (reference sequence). Trimming took 6 bases from V and 2 from J; bases not matched to a gene: 13. This CDR3 is built from 17 residues. CDR3: CASSKTGQGLMNYGYTF. In DNA, the CDR3 is TGTGCCAGTAGCAAGACGGGACAGGGATTAATGAACTATGGCTACACCTTC.

This clone was recorded once. V usage is TRBV19 and J usage is TRBJ2-7, with D perhaps matching TRBD1 (5 bases). Germline V gene sequence: CDR1 LNHDA, CDR2 SQIVND (reference sequence). Trimming shortened V by 5 bases and J by 3 bases, and 8 bases separated the two germline ends. This CDR3 has 12 residues. The CDR3: CASSVQGYEQYF. The CDR3 DNA reads as TGTGCCAGTAGTGTGCAGGGCTACGAGCAGTACTTC.

The rearrangement links TRBV7-3 to TRBJ2-3; 13 bases map to TRBD2. Germline loops: CDR1 SGHTA, CDR2 FQGTGA. V shed 2 bases, J shed 1 base, and the junction held 15 bases outside the gene matches. This CDR3 is 21 amino acids long. In DNA, the CDR3 is TGTGCCAGCAGCTTAGGGTGGGGCGGGACTAGCGGGGATGCTGGCACAGATACGCAGTATTTT. This codes for CASSLGWGGTSGDAGTDTQYF.

The rearrangement uses TRBV30 and TRBJ1-3; tentative D call: TRBD1 (6 bases). Trimming removed 2 bases from V and 11 bases from J, with 19 bases in between. From germline, CDR1 is GTSNPN and CDR2 SVGIG (reference sequence). The CDR3 has 14 residues. This chain's CDR3 is CAWSYGTSPIAIYF. The CDR3 region has the DNA TGTGCCTGGAGTTATGGGACATCCCCAATAGCCATATATTTT.

This clone was counted a few times. V and J are TRBV2 and TRBJ1-1, with D unclear. Per germline, CDR1 SNHLY and CDR2 FYNNEI. The CDR3 has 13 residues. V gave up 2 bases and J gave up 6 bases, with 10 bases separating them. Written as DNA, the CDR3 is TGTGCCAGCAGTGAAACGCGGGGAGCTGAAGCTTTCTTT. As protein: CASSETRGAEAFF.

This clone has just a few counts. The chain is built from TRBV7-2 and TRBJ2-2, with a possible D match to TRBD2 (5 bases). The CDR3 covers 15 residues. CDR1 is SGHTA and CDR2 is FQGNSA in the germline V gene. V lost 3 bases and J 5 bases, leaving 13 bases between the germline ends. CDR3: CASSLRVPSTGELFF. The CDR3 DNA is TGTGCCAGCAGCTTGAGGGTTCCCTCAACCGGGGAGCTGTTTTTT.

This chain uses TRBV7-9 with TRBJ2-1, with 12 bases aligning to TRBD1. There are 16 residues in the CDR3. The J segment lost 6 bases and the V segment lost 3 bases, leaving 6 bases of the junction unmatched. The germline V gene has CDR1 SEHNR and CDR2 FQNEAQ (reference sequence). The CDR3 reads CASSFHSGQGANEQFF. CDR3 nucleotides: TGTGCCAGCAGCTTCCATTCGGGACAGGGGGCCAATGAGCAGTTCTTC. Full variable domain (remainder filled in from reference TRBV7-9 and TRBJ2-1): DTGVSQNPRHKITKRGQNVTFRCDPISEHNRLYWYRQTLGQGPEFLTYFQNEAQLEKSRLLSDRFSAERPKGSFSTLEIQRTEQGDSAMYLCASSFHSGQGANEQFFGPGTRLTVL.

The genes are TRBV19 and TRBJ1-1; 9 positions match TRBD1. Trimming took 5 bases from V and 3 from J; bases not matched to a gene: 13. The CDR3 spans 17 residues. Germline assignment: CDR1 LNHDA and CDR2 SQIVND (reference sequence). The CDR3 here is CASSAYRGRSTYTEAFF. For the CDR3, the DNA is TGTGCCAGTAGTGCGTACAGGGGGCGAAGTACCTACACTGAAGCTTTCTTT.

The CDR3, as DNA: TGTGCCAGCAGCTTAGGTCCAGTGAACACTGAAGCTTTCTTT. Protein sequence: CASSLGPVNTEAFF. The chain couples TRBV13 to TRBJ1-1, with unresolved D. This CDR3 is 14 amino acids long. The ends were cut back, 0 bases at V and 0 bases at J, with 5 bases in the middle. Germline V gene sequence: CDR1 PRHDT, CDR2 FYEKMQ (reference sequence). The variable domain in full, with the rest retrieved from reference TRBV13 and TRBJ1-1, is AAGVIQSPRHLIKEKRETATLKCYPIPRHDTVYWYQQGPGQDPQFLISFYEKMQSDKGSIPDRFSAQQFSDYHSELNMSSLELGDSALYFCASSLGPVNTEAFFGQGTRLTVV.